The 21 T cell receptor beta chains reported below all come from one sample, sequenced in a study of blood T cells in healthy people across ages. With a J-beta primer mix and a sample-barcoded 5' primer, a second PCR ran about 7 to 12 cycles. Via MiXCR, TCRdb re-called the 5' RACE reads, giving one row per CDR3 protein. The sample comprises 1.5 million to 2 million distinct CDR3 sequences, approximately 50% of which are singletons, and over 2% rests with the top ten. Sequencing used blood. The receptors were gathered from a woman between 40 and 50 years old in good health.

V and J are TRBV4-3 and TRBJ1-1; no clear D gene. Germline CDR1 and CDR2: LGHNA and YSLEER. V was clipped by 4 bases and J by 0 bases, with 6 bases between them. CDR3 length equals 13 residues. The CDR3 loop reads CASSPQVNTEAFF. The CDR3 coding sequence is TGCGCCAGCAGCCCCCAGGTGAACACTGAAGCTTTCTTT.

At least ten counts were recorded for this clonotype. The gene calls are TRBV7-2 and TRBJ2-4; D uncertain. Looked up from germline, CDR1 is SGHTA and CDR2 is FQGNSA. The CDR3 covers 14 residues. V lost 0 bases to trimming and J lost 5 bases, with 8 bases between them. CDR3 in amino acids: CASSLAREQNIQYF. CDR3 DNA sequence: TGTGCCAGCAGCTTAGCGCGTGAACAAAACATTCAGTACTTC.

The V gene is TRBV15, the J gene TRBJ2-4; D could derive from TRBD1 or TRBD2 (5 bases each). The V end lost 2 bases, the J end lost 13 bases, and 18 bases lay between the germline ends. Germline V CDR1 and CDR2: LNHNV, YYDKDF (reference sequence). The CDR3 totals 14 residues. CDR3 DNA sequence: TGTGCCACCAGCAGAAGTACGGGGCTGGGAGAGCAGTACTTC. Protein product: CATSRSTGLGEQYF.

J is TRBJ2-7 and V is TRBV27, with D unclear. Trimming shortened V by 5 bases and J by 0 bases, and 8 bases separated the two germline ends. The CDR3 is made up of 13 amino acids. CDR1 and CDR2 from the germline V gene are MNHEY and SMNVEV (reference sequence). For the CDR3, the DNA is TGTGCCAGCAGTGTACGTATCTCCTACGAGCAGTACTTC. It translates to CASSVRISYEQYF.

This clonotype has a handful of counts. The V gene is TRBV6-2 or TRBV6-3, the J gene TRBJ2-1, with D maybe TRBD2 (6 bases). V lost 10 bases and J lost 14, with 15 bases in between. The CDR3 has 10 residues. From germline, CDR1 is MNHEY and CDR2 SVGEGT. The chain's CDR3 is CATRREREFF. The DNA of the CDR3 is TGTGCCACTAGAAGGGAGCGGGAGTTCTTC.

This clonotype was observed a handful of times. The CDR3 loop reads CSAVNSGANVLTF. CDR3 DNA sequence: TGCAGTGCTGTAAACTCTGGGGCCAACGTCCTGACTTTC. The chain carries TRBV20-1 and TRBJ2-6; D gene unclear. The CDR3 sequence is 13 residues long. Germline V gene lookup returns CDR1 DFQATT and CDR2 SNEGSKA (reference sequence). With 5 bases removed from V and 0 bases from J, the gap between germline ends came to 5 bases.

This rearrangement joins TRBV2 to TRBJ1-5; the match to TRBD1 covers 9 bases. Losses at the gene ends were 8 bases for V and 5 bases for J; bases not matched to a gene: 10. Germline V gene data show CDR1 as SNHLY and CDR2 as FYNNEI. This CDR3 is built from 15 residues. The chain's CDR3 is CASGAGQGPYQPQHF. In DNA form, the CDR3 reads TGTGCCAGCGGAGCGGGACAGGGCCCCTATCAGCCCCAGCATTTT.

The chain has TRBV28 and TRBJ2-3, with 7 bases aligning to TRBD2. J gave up 0 bases and V 6 bases, and 6 bases lay outside the gene matches. The CDR3 extends over 15 amino acids. Germline loops: CDR1 MDHEN, CDR2 SYDVKM. The CDR3 here is CASSGAGESTDTQYF. CDR3 bases: TGTGCCAGCAGCGGGGCGGGGGAGAGCACAGATACGCAGTATTTT.

The chain uses TRBV28 and TRBJ2-1; unclear D gene. CDR3 length: 16 amino acids. Trimming took 6 bases from V and 2 from J, leaving 17 bases between them. Germline V gives CDR1 MDHEN, CDR2 SYDVKM. CDR3 nucleotides: TGTGCCAGCAGCCAACCAACAAGCCCGCCCTACAATGAGCAGTTCTTC. Amino acids: CASSQPTSPPYNEQFF.

In DNA form, the CDR3 reads TGTGCCAGCAGCCACCCGAGTTGGGATGATGAAAAACTGTTTTTT. It translates to CASSHPSWDDEKLFF. V is TRBV7-2 and J is TRBJ1-4; no reliable D call. CDR1 and CDR2 from the germline V gene are SGHTA and FQGNSA. Trimming pared 5 bases from V and 6 bases from J, leaving 16 bases between. This CDR3 is 15 amino acids long.

This clonotype was seen a few times. The chain has TRBV6-2 or TRBV6-3 and TRBJ2-1; 7 bases line up with TRBD1. The trim removed 6 bases at V and 7 bases at J, leaving 9 bases unmatched. The germline CDR1 and CDR2 sequences are MNHEY and SVGEGT. The CDR3 totals 14 residues. The CDR3 region is CASSPDRVTNEQFF. In DNA form, the CDR3 reads TGTGCCAGCAGCCCCGACAGGGTTACGAATGAGCAGTTCTTC.

This clonotype was seen a few times. The V and J genes are TRBV6-2 or TRBV6-3 and TRBJ2-5, with TRBD2 identical over 8 bases. The germline V gene has CDR1 MNHEY and CDR2 SVGEGT. V lost 8 bases and J lost 5; bases outside the gene matches: 13. There are 15 residues in the CDR3. The CDR3 protein is CASQKNSGDWETQYF. DNA of the CDR3: TGTGCCAGCCAAAAGAATAGCGGGGACTGGGAGACCCAGTACTTC.

The chain links TRBV27 to TRBJ2-7; tentatively, D is TRBD2 (7 bases). The CDR3 contains 14 residues. V was pared by 6 bases and J by 7 bases, with 19 bases between. The germline CDR1 and CDR2 sequences are MNHEY and SMNVEV (reference sequence). In DNA, the CDR3 is TGTGCCAGCAGCCCCCCCCGGGGGGCAGGTGAGCAGTACTTC. It specifies CASSPPRGAGEQYF.

V usage is TRBV6-5 and J usage is TRBJ1-3; no clear D. V lost 10 bases, J lost 0 bases, and 4 bases lay in between. Germline assignment: CDR1 MNHEY and CDR2 SVGAGI. This CDR3 has 11 amino acids. CDR3 in amino acids: CATFSGNTIYF. CDR3 nucleotide sequence: TGTGCCACCTTCTCTGGAAACACCATATATTTT.

The rearrangement links TRBV5-1 to TRBJ2-6; possibly TRBD1 for D (5 bases). With 4 bases removed from V and 0 bases from J, the gap between germline ends came to 17 bases. Germline V lookup: CDR1 SGHRS, CDR2 YFSETQ. The CDR3 is 18 amino acids. The CDR3 loop reads CASSLEQALGSGANVLTF. The CDR3 bases are TGCGCCAGCAGCCTAGAACAGGCCTTGGGCTCTGGGGCCAACGTCCTGACTTTC.

In this sample, this clonotype turned up a few times. The V gene is TRBV19, the J gene TRBJ2-3; D might be TRBD1 (6 bases). Trimming took 1 base from V and 4 from J, leaving 12 bases between them. The CDR3 is 15 amino acids. Germline V gene lookup returns CDR1 LNHDA and CDR2 SQIVND (reference sequence). This CDR3 reads CASSIVPTGADTQYF. DNA for the CDR3: TGTGCCAGTAGTATAGTCCCGACAGGAGCAGATACGCAGTATTTT.

This chain uses TRBV7-2 with TRBJ2-1; no reliable D call. Looked up from germline, CDR1 is SGHTA and CDR2 is FQGNSA. The CDR3 totals 12 residues. Trimming took off 4 bases at V and 9 bases at J, with 10 bases between the two ends. The CDR3 coding sequence is TGTGCCAGCAGCTCAGGAGCCAGTGAGCAGTTCTTC. This gives the protein CASSSGASEQFF.

The chain joins TRBV5-1 to TRBJ2-1; 9 nucleotides line up with TRBD2. CDR1 SGHRS and CDR2 YFSETQ come from the germline V gene. Germline trimming cut 1 base from V and 4 bases from J; bases unmatched to any gene: 6. This CDR3 is built from 16 residues. The CDR3 loop is CASSLTGLAPYNEQFF. The CDR3, as DNA: TGCGCCAGCAGCTTGACAGGACTAGCGCCGTACAATGAGCAGTTCTTC.

The V gene is TRBV3-1, the J gene TRBJ1-6, with D possibly TRBD1 on 5 matching bases. CDR3 length equals 14 residues. Deletions cut 2 bases from V and 10 bases from J, with 12 bases between. CDR1 and CDR2 from the germline V gene are LGHDT and YNNKEL (reference sequence). The CDR3 reads CASSQPGGQSPLHF. Written as DNA, the CDR3 is TGTGCCAGCAGCCAACCGGGAGGACAATCACCCCTCCACTTT.

This clonotype was seen a handful of times. This sequence joins TRBV29-1 and TRBJ2-1, with 9 bases matching TRBD1. Looked up from germline, CDR1 is SQVTM and CDR2 is ANQGSEA. V shed 3 bases and J 6 bases; nucleotides not matched to a gene: 12. This CDR3 has 16 amino acids. The CDR3 sequence is CSVDNLPGQGSNEQFF. CDR3 coding DNA: TGCAGCGTTGACAACTTACCGGGACAGGGTTCCAATGAGCAGTTCTTC.

This sequence joins TRBV6-2 or TRBV6-3 and TRBJ2-1, with D perhaps TRBD2 (6 bases). The germline V gene encodes CDR1 MNHEY and CDR2 SVGEGT. The germline V and J ends were trimmed by 6 bases and 4 bases, with 16 bases remaining between them. CDR3 length equals 15 residues. CDR3 bases: TGTGCCAGCAGGGACCCGGGGGAACTTTACAATGAGCAGTTCTTC. It translates to CASRDPGELYNEQFF.